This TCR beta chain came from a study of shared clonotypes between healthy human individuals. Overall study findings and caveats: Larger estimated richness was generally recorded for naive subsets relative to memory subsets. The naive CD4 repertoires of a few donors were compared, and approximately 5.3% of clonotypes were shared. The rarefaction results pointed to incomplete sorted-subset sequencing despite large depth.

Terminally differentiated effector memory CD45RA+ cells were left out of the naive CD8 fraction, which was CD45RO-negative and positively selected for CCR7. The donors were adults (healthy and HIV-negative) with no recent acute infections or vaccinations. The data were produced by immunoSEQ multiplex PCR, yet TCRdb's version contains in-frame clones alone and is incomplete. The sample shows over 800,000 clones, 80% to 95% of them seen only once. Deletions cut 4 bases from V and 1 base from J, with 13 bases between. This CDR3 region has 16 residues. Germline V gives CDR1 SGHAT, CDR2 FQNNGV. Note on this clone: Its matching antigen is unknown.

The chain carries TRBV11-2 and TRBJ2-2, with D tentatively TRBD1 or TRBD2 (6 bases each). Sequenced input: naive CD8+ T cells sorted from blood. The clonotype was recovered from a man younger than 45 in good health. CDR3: CASSSRGAGNTGELFF. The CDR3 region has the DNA TGTGCCAGCAGCTCTAGGGGGGCAGGGAACACCGGGGAGCTGTTTTTT.